Listed below are T cell receptor beta chains from one sample, sequenced in a study of identical twins. TCRdb passed the 5' RACE reads through MiXCR, listing each CDR3 protein once. The sample gives 570,000 or so distinct CDR3 sequences, roughly 9.9% of which show up once; roughly 3% is in the top ten. The same sample was also studied in work on yellow fever vaccine responses in identical twins.

Specimen: PBMCs. These TCRs come from a young woman in good health. CDR3s include the opening cysteine and the closing phenylalanine or tryptophan. A D gene is named only where the DNA matches it firmly. Not all rows give a size; the values are once, few, many and, for expanded clones, a class.

TRBJ2-2,-,TRBV12-3/TRBV12-4,many,CASSLSGAGNTGELFF,TGTGCCAGCAGTTTATCAGGGGCGGGGAACACCGGGGAGCTGTTTTTT
TRBJ2-7,TRBD2,TRBV14,-,CASSRISGRSRYEQYF,TGTGCCAGCAGCCGAATCAGCGGGAGATCTAGGTACGAGCAGTACTTC
TRBJ2-3,TRBD1,TRBV7-8,many,CASSLIGGADTQYF,TGTGCCAGCAGCTTAATAGGGGGCGCAGATACGCAGTATTTT
TRBJ2-2,-,TRBV7-9,many,CASSLLGDTGELFF,TGTGCCAGCAGCTTATTAGGCGACACCGGGGAGCTGTTTTTT
TRBJ2-1,TRBD2,TRBV28,many,CASSLLGLAGVNEQFF,TGTGCCAGCAGTTTATTGGGACTAGCGGGAGTTAATGAGCAGTTCTTC
TRBJ2-2,TRBD1,TRBV7-2,many,CASSLGDRAYGELFF,TGTGCCAGCAGCTTAGGGGACAGAGCCTACGGGGAGCTGTTTTTT
TRBJ2-7,-,TRBV6-2/TRBV6-3,-,CASSPDPAGPTYEQYF,TGTGCCAGCAGTCCCGACCCCGCGGGCCCAACCTACGAGCAGTACTTC
TRBJ2-7,TRBD2,TRBV20-1,few,CSAQTSGGYEQYF,TGCAGTGCTCAGACTAGCGGGGGCTACGAGCAGTACTTC
TRBJ2-5,TRBD1,TRBV11-3,many,CASSGGQYQETQYF,TGTGCCAGCAGCGGGGGACAGTACCAAGAGACCCAGTACTTC
TRBJ2-7,-,TRBV6-1,-,CASSEYRIYEQYF,TGTGCCAGCAGTGAATACAGGATCTACGAGCAGTACTTC
TRBJ1-1,-,TRBV29-1,many,CSVEAFRGKGAEAFF,TGCAGCGTTGAAGCTTTCCGGGGGAAGGGAGCTGAAGCTTTCTTT
TRBJ2-5,-,TRBV12-3/TRBV12-4,many,CASSSSGQGRGKETQYF,TGTGCCAGCAGTTCCTCGGGGCAGGGACGCGGGAAAGAGACCCAGTACTTC
TRBJ2-5,TRBD1,TRBV6-2/TRBV6-3,many,CASSYSLDRGEETQYF,TGTGCCAGCAGTTACTCCCTGGACAGGGGCGAGGAGACCCAGTACTTC
TRBJ2-3,TRBD2,TRBV5-1,few,CAASKSDGGGTDTQYF,TGCGCCGCCAGCAAATCGGACGGGGGGGGCACAGATACGCAGTATTTT
TRBJ2-1,-,TRBV5-1,few,CASSLARGHSYNEQFF,TGCGCCAGCAGCTTGGCTCGCGGCCACTCCTACAATGAGCAGTTCTTC
TRBJ2-1,-,TRBV28,-,CASRAFGEQFF,TGTGCCAGCCGGGCGTTCGGTGAGCAGTTCTTC
TRBJ2-7,-,TRBV5-5,few,CASSLGIEVLEQYF,TGTGCCAGCAGCTTGGGGATAGAAGTCTTAGAGCAGTACTTC
TRBJ1-1,-,TRBV15,-,CATSRDGRGEFTEAFF,TGTGCCACCAGCAGAGATGGGAGAGGGGAGTTCACTGAAGCTTTCTTT
TRBJ2-1,-,TRBV4-1,-,CASSLSPRLEQFF,TGCGCCAGCAGCCTATCCCCCCGCTTGGAGCAGTTCTTC
TRBJ2-7,-,TRBV12-3/TRBV12-4,-,CASSLYSRYEQYF,TGTGCCAGCAGTTTATATAGCAGATACGAGCAGTACTTC
TRBJ2-2,-,TRBV7-9,few,CASSGSGQKNPGELFF,TGTGCCAGCAGCGGATCGGGACAAAAGAACCCCGGGGAGCTGTTTTTT
TRBJ2-3,TRBD2,TRBV15,-,CATSRDPGLAASTDTQYF,TGTGCCACCAGCAGAGATCCCGGACTAGCAGCCAGCACAGATACGCAGTATTTT
TRBJ1-5,-,TRBV20-1,-,CSARIGGQPQHF,TGCAGTGCTAGAATTGGGGGACAGCCCCAGCATTTT
TRBJ2-7,-,TRBV5-5,few,CASSYRPATGYEQYF,TGTGCCAGCAGCTATCGACCCGCTACAGGCTACGAGCAGTACTTC